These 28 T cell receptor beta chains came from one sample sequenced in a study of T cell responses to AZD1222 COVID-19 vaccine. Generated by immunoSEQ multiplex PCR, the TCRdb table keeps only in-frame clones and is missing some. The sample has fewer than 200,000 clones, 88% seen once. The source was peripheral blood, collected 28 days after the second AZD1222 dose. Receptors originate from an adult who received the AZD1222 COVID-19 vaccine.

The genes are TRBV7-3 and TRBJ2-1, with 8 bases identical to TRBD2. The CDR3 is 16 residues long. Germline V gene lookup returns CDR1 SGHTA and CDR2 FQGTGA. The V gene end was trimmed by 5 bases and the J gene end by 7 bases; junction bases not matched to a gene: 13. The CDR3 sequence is CASSRAPSGGLNEQFF. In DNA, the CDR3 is TGTGCCAGCAGCCGAGCCCCCAGCGGGGGTTTGAATGAGCAGTTCTTC.

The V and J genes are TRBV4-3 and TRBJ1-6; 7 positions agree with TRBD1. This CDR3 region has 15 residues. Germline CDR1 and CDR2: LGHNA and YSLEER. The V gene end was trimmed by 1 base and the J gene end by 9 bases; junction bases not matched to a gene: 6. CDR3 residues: CASSQATQGTSPLHF. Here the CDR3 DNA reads TGCGCCAGCAGCCAAGCAACACAGGGGACTTCACCCCTCCACTTT.

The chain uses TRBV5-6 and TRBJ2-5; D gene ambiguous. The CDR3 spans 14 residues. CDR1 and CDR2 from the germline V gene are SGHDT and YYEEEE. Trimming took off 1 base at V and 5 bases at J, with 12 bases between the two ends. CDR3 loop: CASSLKAPWETQYF. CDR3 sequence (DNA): TGTGCCAGCAGCTTGAAGGCCCCTTGGGAGACCCAGTACTTC.

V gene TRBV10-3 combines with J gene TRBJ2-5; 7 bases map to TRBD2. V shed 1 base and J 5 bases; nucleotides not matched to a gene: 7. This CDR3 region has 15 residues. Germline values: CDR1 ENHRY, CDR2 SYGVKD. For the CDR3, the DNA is TGTGCCATCAGTGAGTGGGGCGGGGGTAGCGAGACCCAGTACTTC. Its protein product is CAISEWGGGSETQYF.

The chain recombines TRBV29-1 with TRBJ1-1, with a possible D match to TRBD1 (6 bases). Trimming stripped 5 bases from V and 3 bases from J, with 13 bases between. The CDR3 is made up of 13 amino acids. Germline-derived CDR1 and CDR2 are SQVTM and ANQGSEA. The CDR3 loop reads CSVIAQGDTEAFF. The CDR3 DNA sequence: TGCAGCGTTATAGCACAGGGAGACACTGAAGCTTTCTTT.

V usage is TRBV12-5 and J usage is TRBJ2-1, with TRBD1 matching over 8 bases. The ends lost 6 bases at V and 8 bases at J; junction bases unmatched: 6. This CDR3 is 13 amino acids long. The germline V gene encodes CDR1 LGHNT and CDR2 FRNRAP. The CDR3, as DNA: TGTGCTAGTGGAGGACAGGGTTCCCATGAGCAGTTCTTC. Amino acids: CASGGQGSHEQFF.

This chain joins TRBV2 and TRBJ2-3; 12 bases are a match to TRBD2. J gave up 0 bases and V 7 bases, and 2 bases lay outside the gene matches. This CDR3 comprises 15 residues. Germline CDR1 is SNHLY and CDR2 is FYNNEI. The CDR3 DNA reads TGTGCCAGCACTGGACTAGCGGGGAGCACAGATACGCAGTATTTT. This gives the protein CASTGLAGSTDTQYF.

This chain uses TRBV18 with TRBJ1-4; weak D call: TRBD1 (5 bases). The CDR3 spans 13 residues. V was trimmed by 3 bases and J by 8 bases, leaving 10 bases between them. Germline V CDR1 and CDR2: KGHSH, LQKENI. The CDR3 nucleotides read TGTGCCAGCTCACCCTCGGGGGTAGAAAAACTGTTTTTT. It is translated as CASSPSGVEKLFF.

CDR3: CAWSIRIKGHSGNTIYF. The CDR3 nucleotides are TGTGCCTGGAGTATCCGTATTAAAGGGCATTCTGGAAACACCATATATTTT. V is TRBV30 and J is TRBJ1-3; D is ambiguous. CDR1 is GTSNPN and CDR2 is SVGIG in the germline V gene (reference sequence). CDR3 length: 17 residues. Trimming removed 2 bases at V and 1 base at J, with 18 bases between.

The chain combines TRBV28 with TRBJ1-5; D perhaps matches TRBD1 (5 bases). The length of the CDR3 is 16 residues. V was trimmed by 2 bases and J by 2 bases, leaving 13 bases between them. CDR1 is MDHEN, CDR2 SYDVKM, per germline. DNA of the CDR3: TGTGCCAGCAGTTTAGGGGCAGTCAGGGGCAATCAGCCCCAGCATTTT. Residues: CASSLGAVRGNQPQHF.

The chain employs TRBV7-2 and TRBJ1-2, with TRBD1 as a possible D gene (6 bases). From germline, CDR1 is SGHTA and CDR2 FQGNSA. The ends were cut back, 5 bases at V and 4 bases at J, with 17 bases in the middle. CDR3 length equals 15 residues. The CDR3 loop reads CASSPQLDRLYGYTF. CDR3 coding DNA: TGTGCCAGCAGCCCACAGCTCGACAGGCTCTATGGCTACACCTTC.

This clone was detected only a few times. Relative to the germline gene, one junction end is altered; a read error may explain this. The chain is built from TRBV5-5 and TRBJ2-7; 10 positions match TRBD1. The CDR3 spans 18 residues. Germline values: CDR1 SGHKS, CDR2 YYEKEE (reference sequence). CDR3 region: CASSFSFSRDRGEYGQYF. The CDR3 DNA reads TGTGCCAGCAGCTTCAGTTTCTCTCGGGACAGGGGTGAATACGGGCAGTACTTC.

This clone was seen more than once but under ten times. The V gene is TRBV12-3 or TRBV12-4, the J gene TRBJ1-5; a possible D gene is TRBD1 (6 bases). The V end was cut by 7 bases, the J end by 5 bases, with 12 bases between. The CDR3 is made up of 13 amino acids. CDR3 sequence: CASMGGGHQPQHF. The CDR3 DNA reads TGTGCCAGCATGGGAGGGGGTCATCAGCCCCAGCATTTT.

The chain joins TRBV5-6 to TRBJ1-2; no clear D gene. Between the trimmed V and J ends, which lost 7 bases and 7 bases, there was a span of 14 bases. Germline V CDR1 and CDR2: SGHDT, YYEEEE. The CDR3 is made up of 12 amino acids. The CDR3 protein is CASPEGEGGYTF. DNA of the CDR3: TGTGCCAGCCCCGAAGGAGAGGGTGGCTACACCTTC.

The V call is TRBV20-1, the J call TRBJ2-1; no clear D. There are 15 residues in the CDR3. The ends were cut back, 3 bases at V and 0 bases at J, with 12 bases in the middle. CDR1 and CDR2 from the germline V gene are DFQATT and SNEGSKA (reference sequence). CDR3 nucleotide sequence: TGCAGTGCTAGTCGTCCAGCGAGCTCCTACAATGAGCAGTTCTTC. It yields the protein CSASRPASSYNEQFF.

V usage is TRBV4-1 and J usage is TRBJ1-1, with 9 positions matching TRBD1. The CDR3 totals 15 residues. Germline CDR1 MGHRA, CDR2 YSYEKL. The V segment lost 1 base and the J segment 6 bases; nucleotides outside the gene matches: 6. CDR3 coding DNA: TGCGCCAGCAGCCAAGCCCGGGACAGGGTACCTGAAGCTTTCTTT. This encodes CASSQARDRVPEAFF.

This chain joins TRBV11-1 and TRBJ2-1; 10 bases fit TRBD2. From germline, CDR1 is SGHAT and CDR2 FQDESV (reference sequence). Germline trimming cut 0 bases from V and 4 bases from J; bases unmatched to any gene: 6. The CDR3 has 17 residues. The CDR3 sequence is CASSLALSGGGYNEQFF. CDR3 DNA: TGTGCCAGCAGCTTAGCGCTGAGCGGGGGGGGTTACAATGAGCAGTTCTTC.

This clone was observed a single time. CDR3 in amino acids: CASSEAPGQENTGELFF. The CDR3 nucleotides are TGCGCCAGCAGTGAGGCCCCGGGACAGGAGAACACCGGGGAGCTGTTTTTT. This chain connects TRBV10-1 to TRBJ2-2, with 8 bases lining up with TRBD1. With 2 bases clipped from V and 1 base from J, the junction kept 6 bases outside the gene matches. Germline lookup yields CDR1 WNHNN and CDR2 SYGVQD (reference sequence). The CDR3 covers 17 residues.

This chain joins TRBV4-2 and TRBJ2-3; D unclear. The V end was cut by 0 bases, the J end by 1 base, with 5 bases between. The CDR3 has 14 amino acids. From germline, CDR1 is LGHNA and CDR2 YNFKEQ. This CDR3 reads CASSQDARTDTQYF. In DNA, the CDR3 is TGTGCCAGCAGCCAAGATGCCCGCACAGATACGCAGTATTTT.

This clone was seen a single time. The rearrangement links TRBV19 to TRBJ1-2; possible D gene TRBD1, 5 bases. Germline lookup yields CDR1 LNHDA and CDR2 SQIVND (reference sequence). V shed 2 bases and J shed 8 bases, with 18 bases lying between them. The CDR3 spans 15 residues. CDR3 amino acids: CASSIQGAAFLGYTF. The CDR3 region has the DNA TGTGCCAGTAGTATACAGGGTGCAGCCTTCTTAGGCTACACCTTC.

Here the CDR3 DNA reads TGTGCCAGCAGCTTGACGGGACAGGGTGGTAATTCACCCCTCCACTTT. It codes for CASSLTGQGGNSPLHF. The genes are TRBV7-3 and TRBJ1-6, with TRBD1 matching over 9 bases. Germline V gives CDR1 SGHTA, CDR2 FQGTGA. V was pared by 3 bases and J by 6 bases, with 6 bases of the junction left unmatched. The CDR3 runs 16 residues.

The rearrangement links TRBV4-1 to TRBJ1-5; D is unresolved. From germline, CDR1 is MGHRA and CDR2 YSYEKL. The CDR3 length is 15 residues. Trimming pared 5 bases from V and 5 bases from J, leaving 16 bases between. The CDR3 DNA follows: TGCGCCAGCAGCAAAACCGTCACGGGAGATCAGCCCCAGCATTTT. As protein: CASSKTVTGDQPQHF.

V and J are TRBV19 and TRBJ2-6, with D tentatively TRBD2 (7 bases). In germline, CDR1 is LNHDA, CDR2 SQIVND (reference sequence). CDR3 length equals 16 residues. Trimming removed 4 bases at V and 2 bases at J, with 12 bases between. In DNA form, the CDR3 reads TGTGCCAGTAGTACATGGGAGGGGGCTGGGGCCAACGTCCTGACTTTC. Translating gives CASSTWEGAGANVLTF.

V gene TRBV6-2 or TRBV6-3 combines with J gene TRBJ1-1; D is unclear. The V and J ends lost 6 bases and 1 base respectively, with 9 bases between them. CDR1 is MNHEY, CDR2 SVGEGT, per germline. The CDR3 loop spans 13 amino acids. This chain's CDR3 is CASSLRENTEAFF. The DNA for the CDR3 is TGTGCCAGCAGCCTCCGGGAGAACACTGAAGCTTTCTTT.

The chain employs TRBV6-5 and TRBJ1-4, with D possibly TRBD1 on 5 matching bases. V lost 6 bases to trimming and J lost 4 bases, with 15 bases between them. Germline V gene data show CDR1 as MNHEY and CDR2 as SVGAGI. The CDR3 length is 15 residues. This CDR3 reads CASSLAQGINEKLFF. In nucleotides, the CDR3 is TGTGCCAGCAGCCTCGCTCAGGGAATTAATGAAAAACTGTTTTTT.

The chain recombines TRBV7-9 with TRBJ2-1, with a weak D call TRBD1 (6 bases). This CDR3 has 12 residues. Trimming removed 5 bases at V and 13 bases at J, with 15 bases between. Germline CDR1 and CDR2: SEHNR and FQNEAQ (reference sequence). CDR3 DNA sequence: TGTGCCAGCAGCCACGGACAGACGACACAGTTCTTC. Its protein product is CASSHGQTTQFF.

CDR3 coding DNA: TGTGCCAGCAGCCCACCAGGGCAGGTGACCTATGGCTACACCTTC. Its protein product is CASSPPGQVTYGYTF. The J gene is TRBJ1-2, the V gene TRBV5-4, with D maybe TRBD1 (5 bases). Germline V gene sequence: CDR1 SGHNT, CDR2 YYREEE (reference sequence). Between the trimmed V and J ends, which lost 4 bases and 4 bases, there was a span of 17 bases. The CDR3 contains 15 residues.

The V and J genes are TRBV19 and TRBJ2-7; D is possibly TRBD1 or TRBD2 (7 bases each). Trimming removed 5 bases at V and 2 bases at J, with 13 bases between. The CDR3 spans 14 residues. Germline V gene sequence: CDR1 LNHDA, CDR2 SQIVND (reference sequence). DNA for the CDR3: TGTGCCAGTAGTTGGCAGGGGGGGCCCTACGAGCAGTACTTC. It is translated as CASSWQGGPYEQYF. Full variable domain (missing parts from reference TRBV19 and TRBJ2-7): DGGITQSPKYLFRKEGQNVTLSCEQNLNHDAMYWYRQDPGQGLRLIYYSQIVNDFQKGDIAEGYSVSREKKESFPLTVTSAQKNPTAFYLCASSWQGGPYEQYFGPGTRLTVT.